These 22 T cell receptor beta chains share one sample of origin, sequenced in a study of identical twins. TCRdb re-called the 5' RACE reads with MiXCR, one entry per CDR3 protein. The table lists fewer than 500,000 distinct CDR3 sequences, approximately 14% of them singletons, with approximately 1% in the top ten. This sample also appeared in a second study, on yellow fever vaccine responses in identical twins.

The sample was CD4+ T cells sorted from blood. All receptors come from a woman between 18 and 29 years old in good health.

This clonotype was seen many times. This sequence joins TRBV4-3 and TRBJ1-4, with a possible D match to TRBD1 (5 bases). CDR3 length: 16 amino acids. Germline CDR1 LGHNA, CDR2 YSLEER. Trimming removed 1 base at V and 8 bases at J, with 17 bases between. This CDR3 reads CASSQGVAGTTEKLFF. CDR3 nucleotides: TGCGCCAGCAGCCAAGGGGTGGCAGGGACCACCGAAAAACTGTTTTTT.

This clonotype has just a few counts. The chain carries TRBV7-8 and TRBJ2-1, with 7 bases fitting TRBD2. The ends lost 5 bases at V and 4 bases at J; junction bases unmatched: 14. The CDR3 runs 17 residues. From germline, CDR1 is SGHVS and CDR2 FQNEAQ. CDR3 in DNA: TGTGCCAGCAGCCCAGTGGGGAGGGGCGGGGTTTACAATGAGCAGTTCTTC. Its protein product is CASSPVGRGGVYNEQFF. Complete variable domain (other parts from reference TRBV7-8 and TRBJ2-1): GAGVSQSPRYKVAKRGQDVALRCDPISGHVSLFWYQQALGQGPEFLTYFQNEAQLDKSGLPSDRFFAERPEGSVSTLKIQRTQQEDSAVYLCASSPVGRGGVYNEQFFGPGTRLTVL.

This clonotype was picked up many times. V and J are TRBV28 and TRBJ2-2; 9 nucleotides agree with TRBD2. The CDR3 has 17 amino acids. Germline V lookup: CDR1 MDHEN, CDR2 SYDVKM. V lost 5 bases to trimming and J lost 5 bases; unmatched junction nucleotides: 12. CDR3 in DNA: TGTGCCAGCAGTCCCCCGGGTAGCGGGAGAAAAACCGGGGAGCTGTTTTTT. It translates to CASSPPGSGRKTGELFF.

This clonotype was recorded at least ten times. The V call is TRBV12-3 or TRBV12-4, the J call TRBJ1-5; D unresolved. The CDR3 sequence is 13 residues long. V lost 6 bases and J lost 2, with 8 bases in between. Here the CDR3 reads CASRSLGNQPQHF. The CDR3 nucleotides read TGTGCCAGCAGATCCCTTGGCAATCAGCCCCAGCATTTT.

A few counts support this clonotype. This chain connects TRBV11-2 to TRBJ2-5; D is perhaps TRBD1 (6 bases). This CDR3 comprises 18 residues. The V end lost 2 bases, the J end lost 5 bases, and 24 bases lay between the germline ends. The germline V gene encodes CDR1 SGHAT and CDR2 FQNNGV. CDR3 in amino acids: CASSLMLVGIAGEETQYF. DNA of the CDR3: TGTGCCAGCAGCTTAATGTTAGTCGGGATCGCAGGGGAGGAGACCCAGTACTTC.

This clonotype occurred a few times. This sequence joins TRBV29-1 and TRBJ1-2, with D perhaps TRBD1 (5 bases). The CDR3 sequence is 15 residues long. The germline V gene encodes CDR1 SQVTM and CDR2 ANQGSEA. The V gene lost 7 bases and the J gene lost 0 bases, with 18 bases spanning the gap. CDR3 DNA sequence: TGCAGCGCAAGGGGAATTGGCGGAGCTAACTATGGCTACACCTTC. Protein: CSARGIGGANYGYTF. The full variable domain, in which reference TRBV29-1 and TRBJ1-2 provide the parts outside the CDR3, is SAVISQKPSRDICQRGTSLTIQCQVDSQVTMMFWYRQQPGQSLTLIATANQGSEATYESGFVIDKFPISRPNLTFSTLTVSNMSPEDSSIYLCSARGIGGANYGYTFGSGTRLTVV.

The chain recombines TRBV6-2 or TRBV6-3 with TRBJ2-7; the match to TRBD1 covers 10 bases. V dropped 10 bases and J dropped 2; count of bases not matched to a gene: 5. The CDR3 sequence is 13 residues long. Germline V gene data show CDR1 as MNHEY and CDR2 as SVGEGT. CDR3 amino acids: CATTGQGAYEQYF. The CDR3 nucleotides read TGTGCCACCACCGGACAGGGGGCCTACGAGCAGTACTTC.

This clonotype has more than one count but fewer than ten. The chain carries TRBV11-1 and TRBJ1-6; D is perhaps TRBD1 (5 bases). This CDR3 has 18 residues. Trimming removed 1 base from V and 8 bases from J, with 21 bases in between. Germline loops: CDR1 SGHAT, CDR2 FQDESV (reference sequence). CDR3 coding DNA: TGTGCCAGCAGCTTAGACGGGCGGGGACGCTCCGGGGATTCACCCCTCCACTTT. It translates to CASSLDGRGRSGDSPLHF.

The chain uses TRBV10-3 and TRBJ2-3; TRBD1 or TRBD2 may be the D gene (5 bases each). CDR1 is ENHRY and CDR2 is SYGVKD in the germline V gene. V shed 6 bases and J shed 2 bases, with 9 bases lying between them. The CDR3 is made up of 13 amino acids. The CDR3 nucleotides read TGTGCCATCAGAGGGACCGACACAGATACGCAGTATTTT. It specifies CAIRGTDTDTQYF.

V and J are TRBV20-1 and TRBJ1-3; D gene ambiguous. This CDR3 region has 11 residues. Between the trimmed V and J ends, which lost 7 bases and 4 bases, there was a span of 8 bases. The V gene's germline CDR1 is DFQATT and CDR2 SNEGSKA (reference sequence). The CDR3 is CSGAGGNTIYF. Here the CDR3 DNA reads TGCAGTGGGGCAGGAGGAAACACCATATATTTT.

This clonotype was counted at least ten times. The CDR3 DNA follows: TGTGCCAGCAGTTACATCCTAGCGGGAGGCCAGGAGACCCAGTACTTC. Its translation: CASSYILAGGQETQYF. The chain couples TRBV6-5 to TRBJ2-5, with TRBD2 matching over 11 bases. After removal of 2 bases from V and 5 bases from J, the junction contained 7 bases not matched to a gene. The germline V gene has CDR1 MNHEY and CDR2 SVGAGI. The CDR3 has 16 residues.

This sequence joins TRBV29-1 and TRBJ2-7, with a possible D match to TRBD1 (6 bases). CDR1 and CDR2 from the germline V gene are SQVTM and ANQGSEA. Deletions cut 4 bases from V and 8 bases from J, with 24 bases between. The CDR3 has 15 amino acids. The CDR3 is CSVVVWPGVGYKQYF. The DNA of the CDR3 is TGCAGCGTTGTGGTTTGGCCAGGGGTGGGATACAAGCAGTACTTC.

The table lists this clonotype with a few counts. The chain joins TRBV7-8 to TRBJ2-2; D call uncertain. Trimming pared 5 bases from V and 9 bases from J, leaving 25 bases between. The CDR3 sequence is 17 residues long. Germline V gene data show CDR1 as SGHVS and CDR2 as FQNEAQ. The CDR3 region is CASSLVSVGKFDRELFF. CDR3 DNA: TGTGCCAGCAGCCTGGTATCTGTAGGGAAGTTTGACCGGGAGCTGTTTTTT. The full variable domain, its missing parts supplied by reference TRBV7-8 and TRBJ2-2, is GAGVSQSPRYKVAKRGQDVALRCDPISGHVSLFWYQQALGQGPEFLTYFQNEAQLDKSGLPSDRFFAERPEGSVSTLKIQRTQQEDSAVYLCASSLVSVGKFDRELFFGEGSRLTVL.

In its sample, this clonotype was seen a few times. The V call is TRBV15, the J call TRBJ2-7; D not certain. Per the germline V gene, CDR1 is LNHNV and CDR2 is YYDKDF (reference sequence). The CDR3 is made up of 15 amino acids. Trimming took 4 bases from V and 4 from J, leaving 17 bases between them. CDR3: CATSKGPEVGYEQYF. Written as DNA, the CDR3 is TGTGCCACCAGCAAGGGCCCCGAGGTTGGTTACGAGCAGTACTTC.

The V call is TRBV27, the J call TRBJ2-7; 8 bases align to TRBD2. CDR3 length: 15 amino acids. The V and J ends lost 3 bases and 0 bases, in that order; junction bases with no gene match: 4. Germline V lookup: CDR1 MNHEY, CDR2 SMNVEV (reference sequence). DNA of the CDR3: TGTGCCAGCAGTTTGAATAGCGGGGCCTCCTACGAGCAGTACTTC. This encodes CASSLNSGASYEQYF.

This clonotype was detected only a few times. The rearrangement joins TRBV19 to TRBJ1-5, with TRBD1 as a possible D gene (5 bases). Trimming shortened V by 5 bases and J by 1 base, and 18 bases separated the two germline ends. Germline lookup yields CDR1 LNHDA and CDR2 SQIVND (reference sequence). The CDR3 loop spans 17 amino acids. CDR3 in DNA: TGTGCCAGTAGTCCCCGGGGGGGACGGGGAAGCAATCAGCCCCAGCATTTT. As protein: CASSPRGGRGSNQPQHF.

The chain combines TRBV30 with TRBJ2-3; the match to TRBD1 covers 10 bases. The V gene end was trimmed by 0 bases and the J gene end by 7 bases; junction bases not matched to a gene: 10. The CDR3 is 16 residues long. In germline, CDR1 is GTSNPN, CDR2 SVGIG (reference sequence). The CDR3 DNA reads TGTGCCTGGAGTGTAGGTGGGGGACAGGGGAGGTATACGCAGTATTTT. It specifies CAWSVGGGQGRYTQYF.

The chain is built from TRBV2 and TRBJ2-7; no clear D. V gave up 0 bases and J gave up 6 bases, with 3 bases separating them. The CDR3 sequence is 11 residues long. CDR1 SNHLY and CDR2 FYNNEI come from the germline V gene. In DNA form, the CDR3 reads TGTGCCAGCAGTGAAGCGAGCGAGCAGTACTTC. Protein product: CASSEASEQYF.

The sample holds a few counts of this clonotype. The chain uses TRBV4-3 and TRBJ2-1, with 10 positions matching TRBD1. This CDR3 spans 14 amino acids. The germline V gene encodes CDR1 LGHNA and CDR2 YSLEER. The V gene end was trimmed by 3 bases and the J gene end by 7 bases; junction bases not matched to a gene: 3. CDR3 in amino acids: CASSQTGGVNEQFF. In DNA, the CDR3 is TGCGCCAGCAGCCAGACAGGGGGCGTTAATGAGCAGTTCTTC.

This clonotype was counted a single time. This chain connects TRBV11-1 to TRBJ2-3; 12 nucleotides line up with TRBD2. The CDR3 has 17 residues. Germline-derived CDR1 and CDR2 are SGHAT and FQDESV (reference sequence). With V trimmed by 4 bases and J by 2 bases, 7 bases remained unmatched. The CDR3 spells CASSSRLAGVHTDTQYF. The CDR3 coding sequence is TGTGCCAGCAGCTCCCGACTAGCGGGGGTCCACACAGATACGCAGTATTTT.

This chain links TRBV12-3 or TRBV12-4 with TRBJ2-2, with 9 bases identical to TRBD2. With V trimmed by 7 bases and J by 6 bases, 9 bases remained unmatched. The length of the CDR3 is 15 residues. CDR3 protein: CASNQAGGVSGELFF. The CDR3 nucleotides read TGTGCCAGCAACCAAGCGGGAGGAGTTTCCGGGGAGCTGTTTTTT.

This clonotype was recorded a few times. The V gene is TRBV2, the J gene TRBJ2-4; D not resolved. The CDR3 spans 16 residues. Trimming pared 2 bases from V and 1 base from J, leaving 12 bases between. Germline loops: CDR1 SNHLY, CDR2 FYNNEI. The chain's CDR3 is CASSEIGIRAKNIQYF. The CDR3 nucleotides are TGTGCCAGCAGTGAAATAGGGATAAGGGCCAAAAACATTCAGTACTTC.